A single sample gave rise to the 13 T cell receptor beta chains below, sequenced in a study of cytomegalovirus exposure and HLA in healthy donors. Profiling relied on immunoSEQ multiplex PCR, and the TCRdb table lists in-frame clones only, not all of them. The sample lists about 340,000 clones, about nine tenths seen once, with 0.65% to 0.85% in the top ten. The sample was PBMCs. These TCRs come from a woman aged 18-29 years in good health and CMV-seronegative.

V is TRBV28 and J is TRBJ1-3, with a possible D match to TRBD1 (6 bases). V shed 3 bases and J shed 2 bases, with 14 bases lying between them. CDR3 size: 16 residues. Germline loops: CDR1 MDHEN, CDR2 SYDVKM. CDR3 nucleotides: TGTGCCAGCAGTTTCCCGACAGGCGTGACTGGAAACACCATATATTTT. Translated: CASSFPTGVTGNTIYF.

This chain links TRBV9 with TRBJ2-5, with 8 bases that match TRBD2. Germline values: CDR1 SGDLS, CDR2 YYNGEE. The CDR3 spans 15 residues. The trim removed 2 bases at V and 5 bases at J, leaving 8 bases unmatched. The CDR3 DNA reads TGTGCCAGCAGCGTGAGCGGGAGCCTTTGGGAGACCCAGTACTTC. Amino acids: CASSVSGSLWETQYF.

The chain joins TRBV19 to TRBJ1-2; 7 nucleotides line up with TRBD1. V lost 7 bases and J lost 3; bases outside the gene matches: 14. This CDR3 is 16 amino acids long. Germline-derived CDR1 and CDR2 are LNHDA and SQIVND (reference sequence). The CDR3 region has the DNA TGTGCCAGTACCAAGCTGGGACAGCAGCTACACTATGGCTACACCTTC. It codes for CASTKLGQQLHYGYTF.

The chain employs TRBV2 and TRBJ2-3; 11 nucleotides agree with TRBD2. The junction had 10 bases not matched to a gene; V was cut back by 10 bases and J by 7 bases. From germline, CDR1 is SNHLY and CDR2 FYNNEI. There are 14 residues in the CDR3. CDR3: CATWGGTSGNTQYF. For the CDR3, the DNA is TGTGCCACCTGGGGCGGGACTAGCGGAAATACGCAGTATTTT.

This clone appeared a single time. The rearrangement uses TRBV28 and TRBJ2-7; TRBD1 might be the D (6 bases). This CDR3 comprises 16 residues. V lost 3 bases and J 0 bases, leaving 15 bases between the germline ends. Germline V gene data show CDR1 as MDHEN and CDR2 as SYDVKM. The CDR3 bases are TGTGCCAGCAGTTTGATAGGGGGACGGAGCTCCTACGAGCAGTACTTC. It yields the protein CASSLIGGRSSYEQYF.

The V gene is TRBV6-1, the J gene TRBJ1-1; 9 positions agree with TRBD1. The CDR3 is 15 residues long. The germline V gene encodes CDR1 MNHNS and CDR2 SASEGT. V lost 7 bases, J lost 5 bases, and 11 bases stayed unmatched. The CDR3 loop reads CASKTGGAGKTEAFF. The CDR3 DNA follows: TGTGCCAGCAAAACAGGGGGCGCGGGTAAAACTGAAGCTTTCTTT.

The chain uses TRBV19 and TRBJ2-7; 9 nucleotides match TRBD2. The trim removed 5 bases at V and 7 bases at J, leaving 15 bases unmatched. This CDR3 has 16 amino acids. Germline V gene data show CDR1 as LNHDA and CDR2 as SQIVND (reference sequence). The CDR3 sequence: CASSETSGRIGGEQYF. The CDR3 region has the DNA TGTGCCAGTAGTGAGACTAGCGGCCGGATCGGGGGGGAGCAGTACTTC.

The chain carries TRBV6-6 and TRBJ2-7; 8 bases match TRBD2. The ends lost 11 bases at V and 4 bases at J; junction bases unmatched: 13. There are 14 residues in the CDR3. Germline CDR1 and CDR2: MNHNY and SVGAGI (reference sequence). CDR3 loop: CAGSPGSGRYEQYF. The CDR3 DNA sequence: TGTGCCGGGTCCCCCGGGAGCGGGAGATACGAGCAGTACTTC.

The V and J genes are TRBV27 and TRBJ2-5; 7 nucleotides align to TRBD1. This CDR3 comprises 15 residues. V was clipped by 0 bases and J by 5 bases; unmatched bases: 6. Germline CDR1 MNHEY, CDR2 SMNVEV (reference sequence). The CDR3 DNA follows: TGTGCCAGCAGTTTATCGCCGACAGGGACGGAGACCCAGTACTTC. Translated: CASSLSPTGTETQYF.

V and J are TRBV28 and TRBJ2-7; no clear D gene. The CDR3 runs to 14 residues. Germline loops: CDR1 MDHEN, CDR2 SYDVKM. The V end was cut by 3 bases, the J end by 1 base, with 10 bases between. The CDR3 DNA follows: TGTGCCAGCAGTTTCCCCTCTAGATCCTACGAGCAGTACTTC. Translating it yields CASSFPSRSYEQYF.

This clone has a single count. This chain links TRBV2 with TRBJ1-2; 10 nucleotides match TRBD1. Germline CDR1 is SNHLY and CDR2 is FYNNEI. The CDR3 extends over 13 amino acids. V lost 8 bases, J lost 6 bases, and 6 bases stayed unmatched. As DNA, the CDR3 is TGTGCCAGCGCGACAGGGGGCCAAAATGGCTACACCTTC. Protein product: CASATGGQNGYTF.

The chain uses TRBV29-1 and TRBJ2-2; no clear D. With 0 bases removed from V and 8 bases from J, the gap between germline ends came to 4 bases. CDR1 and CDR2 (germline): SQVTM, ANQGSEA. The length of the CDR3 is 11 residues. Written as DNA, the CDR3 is TGCAGCGTTGAAGAAACTGGGGAGCTGTTTTTT. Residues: CSVEETGELFF.

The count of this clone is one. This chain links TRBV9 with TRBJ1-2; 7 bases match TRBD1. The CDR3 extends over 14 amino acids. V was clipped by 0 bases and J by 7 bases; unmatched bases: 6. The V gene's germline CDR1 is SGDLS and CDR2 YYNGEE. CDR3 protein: CASSVEGGVGGYTF. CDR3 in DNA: TGTGCCAGCAGCGTAGAAGGGGGCGTAGGTGGCTACACCTTC.